The rows below give T cell receptor beta chains drawn from one sample of a study of blood T cell repertoires in COVID-19. The protocol was immunoSEQ multiplex PCR, while the TCRdb copy is restricted to in-frame clones and leaves out a portion. There are 320,000 or so clones in the sample; around 84% occur only once, and 1.5% to 2% lies in the top ten. Material: PBMCs or T cells enriched from blood (not recorded which). The receptor set was obtained from a woman under 40 who had been exposed to COVID-19. Each CDR3 is given without its conserved first and last residue.

>TRBV6-2/TRBV6-3|TRBJ2-3
ASSLSGRTRLDTQY
>TRBV28|TRBJ1-6
ATSRGQGSSPLH
>TRBV18|TRBJ1-6
ASSLAQGNSPLH
>TRBV28|TRBJ2-7
ASSFEGASYEQY
>TRBV5-1|TRBJ1-4
ASSGQGQGSEKLF
>TRBV27|TRBJ2-1
ASTFYPGQGNNEQF
>TRBV11-2|TRBJ2-7
ASNHWGESNEQY
>TRBV7-9|TRBJ1-6
ASRLDREASPLH
>TRBV2|TRBJ2-7
ASRAAGGLYEQY
>TRBV30|TRBJ1-6
AWSATGGSYNSPLH
>TRBV15|TRBJ2-2
ATSRVLANRVSGTGELF